This T cell receptor beta chain is from a study of shared clonotypes between healthy human individuals. In the study overall: Sampling drew on donors who were a couple of women and three men aged 18 to 49. Whole-study results and caveats: An expected dependence of interdonor clonotype sharing on sequencing depth was noted. Sequencing of the sorted subsets was shown by rarefaction to be incomplete despite large depth. Several donors held 4.5% to 5% of naive CD4 clonotypes in common.

The germline V and J ends were trimmed by 4 bases and 0 bases, with 5 bases remaining between them. The CDR3 covers 14 residues. Looked up from germline, CDR1 is SGHRS and CDR2 is YFSETQ. As regards this clone: Its antigen is unidentified.

Profiled with immunoSEQ multiplex PCR; TCRdb holds only in-frame clones, not every one. The repertoire includes over a million clones, approximately 80% of them detected once, and around 0.61% sits in the top ten. The sequence derives from a man aged 18-30 years in good health. Some clones in this sample may be carry-over from other donors' samples. Sample: memory CD4+ T cells from PBMCs. Described subset: CD45RA-negative fraction. V is TRBV5-1 and J is TRBJ2-6; unclear D gene. This CDR3 reads CASSQNSGANVLTF. In nucleotides, the CDR3 is TGCGCCAGCAGCCAGAACTCTGGGGCCAACGTCCTGACTTTC.